Shown below are 2 T cell receptor beta chains from a single sample sequenced in a study of T-cell memory formation after mild COVID-19. A single record per CDR3 protein comes from TCRdb applying MiXCR to the 5' RACE reads. The repertoire has approximately 290,000 distinct CDR3 sequences, about 16% of them found once; the top ten carry 22%. The sequenced sample was PBMCs or a T cell subset sorted from them (not recorded which). The receptors shown here come from a man younger than 30 who had mild COVID-19 (a few samples of this study predate the infection). Cell type and time point are not known.

The CDR3 DNA sequence: TGTGCCAGCACGGCGGGGGGGCCCGGTACGCAGTATTTT. The encoded protein is CASTAGGPGTQYF. V gene TRBV28 combines with J gene TRBJ2-3; the match to TRBD2 covers 9 bases. The CDR3 has 13 residues. CDR1 and CDR2 from the germline V gene are MDHEN and SYDVKM. V shed 7 bases and J 8 bases; nucleotides not matched to a gene: 7.

This clonotype was observed a few times. This chain joins TRBV24-1 and TRBJ1-2, with D hard to call. CDR3 length: 16 residues. Germline CDR1 KGHDR, CDR2 SFDVKD. V was pared by 5 bases and J by 2 bases, with 17 bases between. CDR3 region: CATSGRRGNPNYGYTF. The CDR3 DNA sequence: TGTGCCACCAGTGGGCGCAGAGGGAATCCGAACTATGGCTACACCTTC.